Listed below are T cell receptor beta chains from one sample, sequenced in a study of OX40 agonist ivuxolimab in advanced cancers. Only in-frame clones appear in the TCRdb table, and some are missing; sequencing was by immunoSEQ multiplex PCR. This table has 75,000 to 100,000 clones, about 90% appearing once. The sample consisted of CD4+ or CD8+ T cells sorted from blood, taken in a trial of the OX40 agonist ivuxolimab. Receptors were obtained from an adult with an advanced solid tumor such as melanoma, head and neck, liver or kidney cancer. Each CDR3 is given with its conserved first and last residue. Each record gives: J gene, V gene, clone size, D gene, CDR3 length, CDR3 DNA, CDR3 protein. The D gene is left open where the match is weak. Clone size is not always given. Where it is, it says once, few, many or a class for expanded clones.

j_gene: TRBJ2-1
v_gene: TRBV9
abundance: NA
d_gene: TRBD2
len: 18
CDR3nt: TGTGCCAGCAGCGCCTTAGCGGGAGGGCCCTACTCCTACAATGAGCAGTTCTTC
CDR3aa: CASSALAGGPYSYNEQFF

j_gene: TRBJ1-2
v_gene: TRBV5-4
abundance: NA
d_gene: NA
len: 15
CDR3nt: TGTGCCAGCAGCCAAGGAGGCGGGATTATCTATGGCTACACCTTC
CDR3aa: CASSQGGGIIYGYTF

j_gene: TRBJ1-1
v_gene: TRBV6-5
abundance: NA
d_gene: NA
len: 14
CDR3nt: TGTGCCAGCAGTTCAACAGGGCTGATCACTGAAGCTTTCTTT
CDR3aa: CASSSTGLITEAFF

j_gene: TRBJ1-1
v_gene: TRBV5-1
abundance: NA
d_gene: TRBD1
len: 15
CDR3nt: TGCGCCAGCAGCCACCGGGACAGGGGGCTCACTGAAGCTTTCTTT
CDR3aa: CASSHRDRGLTEAFF

j_gene: TRBJ2-7
v_gene: TRBV18
abundance: NA
d_gene: TRBD1
len: 16
CDR3nt: TGTGCCAGTTCGCCGGGACAGGGGGGGCCGTCCTACGAGCAGTACTTC
CDR3aa: CASSPGQGGPSYEQYF

j_gene: TRBJ1-2
v_gene: TRBV7-2
abundance: NA
d_gene: TRBD1
len: 15
CDR3nt: TGTGCCAGCAGCTTAAGGGACAGTGGGGTCTATGGCTACACCTTC
CDR3aa: CASSLRDSGVYGYTF

j_gene: TRBJ2-3
v_gene: TRBV5-4
abundance: NA
d_gene: TRBD2
len: 16
CDR3nt: TGTGCCAGCAGCCCGGGGCTAGCGGGAGGTGCGGATACGCAGTATTTT
CDR3aa: CASSPGLAGGADTQYF

j_gene: TRBJ2-3
v_gene: TRBV27
abundance: NA
d_gene: TRBD2
len: 15
CDR3nt: TGTGCCAGCAGTTTATCCGGCTGGGGGGGGGATACGCAGTATTTT
CDR3aa: CASSLSGWGGDTQYF

j_gene: TRBJ1-1
v_gene: TRBV5-5
abundance: NA
d_gene: NA
len: 13
CDR3nt: TGTGCCAGCAGCTTGGAGGCAGCCAATGAAGCTTTCTTT
CDR3aa: CASSLEAANEAFF

j_gene: TRBJ1-1
v_gene: TRBV6-5
abundance: NA
d_gene: NA
len: 14
CDR3nt: TGTGCCAGCAGTTACCATCGACGGAACACTGAAGCTTTCTTT
CDR3aa: CASSYHRRNTEAFF

j_gene: TRBJ2-2
v_gene: TRBV10-3
abundance: NA
d_gene: NA
len: 16
CDR3nt: TGTGCCATCACCATGACCGTTGGGGGTAGGGCCGGGGAGCTGTTTTTT
CDR3aa: CAITMTVGGRAGELFF

j_gene: TRBJ1-2
v_gene: TRBV9
abundance: NA
d_gene: NA
len: 15
CDR3nt: TGTGCCAGCAGCGTAGCGTCAGGGCCTGGGTATGGCTACACCTTC
CDR3aa: CASSVASGPGYGYTF

j_gene: TRBJ2-7
v_gene: TRBV19
abundance: NA
d_gene: NA
len: 14
CDR3nt: TGTGCCAGTAGTATGCAGGGTGTGCGTAGCGAGCAGTACTTC
CDR3aa: CASSMQGVRSEQYF

j_gene: TRBJ2-3
v_gene: TRBV30
abundance: NA
d_gene: TRBD1
len: 13
CDR3nt: TGTGCCTGGAGTGTACAGGGGACAGATACGCAGTATTTT
CDR3aa: CAWSVQGTDTQYF

j_gene: TRBJ2-3
v_gene: TRBV18
abundance: once
d_gene: TRBD2
len: 18
CDR3nt: TGTGCCAGCTCATCCGATCTGGCAAGCGGGAGGGCAACAGATACGCAGTATTTT
CDR3aa: CASSSDLASGRATDTQYF

j_gene: TRBJ2-7
v_gene: TRBV19
abundance: NA
d_gene: TRBD2
len: 13
CDR3nt: TGTGCCAGTAGTATCGGGAGGTCCTACGAGCAGTACTTC
CDR3aa: CASSIGRSYEQYF

j_gene: TRBJ2-3
v_gene: TRBV25-1
abundance: once
d_gene: NA
len: 13
CDR3nt: TGTGCCAGCAGTGAAGACAGCACAGATACGCAGTATTTT
CDR3aa: CASSEDSTDTQYF

j_gene: TRBJ2-1
v_gene: TRBV4-3
abundance: NA
d_gene: NA
len: 14
CDR3nt: TGCGCCAGCAGCCAAGATCCCTCCTACAATGAGCAGTTCTTC
CDR3aa: CASSQDPSYNEQFF

j_gene: TRBJ1-2
v_gene: TRBV5-4
abundance: NA
d_gene: NA
len: 14
CDR3nt: TGTGCCAGCAGCTTCGGCGGCATGGGAGATGGCTACACCTTC
CDR3aa: CASSFGGMGDGYTF

j_gene: TRBJ1-5
v_gene: TRBV7-9
abundance: NA
d_gene: TRBD1
len: 15
CDR3nt: TGTGCCAGCAGCTCGGGACAGGGGGGTCATCAGCCCCAGCATTTT
CDR3aa: CASSSGQGGHQPQHF

j_gene: TRBJ2-5
v_gene: TRBV5-1
abundance: NA
d_gene: NA
len: 16
CDR3nt: TGCGCCAGCAGCTTGGCGGCAACATGGGTGAGGAAGACCCAGTACTTC
CDR3aa: CASSLAATWVRKTQYF

j_gene: TRBJ1-3
v_gene: TRBV11-3
abundance: NA
d_gene: NA
len: 16
CDR3nt: TGTGCCAGCAGTCGAACAAATAACGCGTGGGGAAACACCATATATTTT
CDR3aa: CASSRTNNAWGNTIYF

j_gene: TRBJ1-2
v_gene: TRBV5-1
abundance: NA
d_gene: NA
len: 14
CDR3nt: TGCGCCAGCAGCTTGGATAGGGGTAACTCTGGCTACACCTTC
CDR3aa: CASSLDRGNSGYTF

j_gene: TRBJ2-4
v_gene: TRBV21-1
abundance: NA
d_gene: NA
len: 16
CDR3nt: TGTGCCAGCAGCATCCCGGGGAAGAGGGCCAAAAACATTCAGTACTTC
CDR3aa: CASSIPGKRAKNIQYF

j_gene: TRBJ2-3
v_gene: TRBV5-4
abundance: NA
d_gene: TRBD2
len: 15
CDR3nt: TGTGCCAGCAGCACTAGCGGGAGGGTGATAGATACGCAGTATTTT
CDR3aa: CASSTSGRVIDTQYF

j_gene: TRBJ2-5
v_gene: TRBV7-9
abundance: NA
d_gene: NA
len: 15
CDR3nt: TGTGCCAGCAGCCCCCCTTTCCGGCGGGGAGAGACCCAGTACTTC
CDR3aa: CASSPPFRRGETQYF

j_gene: TRBJ1-4
v_gene: TRBV6-5
abundance: NA
d_gene: NA
len: 14
CDR3nt: TGTGCCAGCAGTTACGTTCAGGGCTCTGAAAAACTGTTTTTT
CDR3aa: CASSYVQGSEKLFF

j_gene: TRBJ1-6
v_gene: TRBV2
abundance: few
d_gene: NA
len: 13
CDR3nt: TGTGCCAGCAGTGAGCAGAGTAATTCACCCCTCCACTTT
CDR3aa: CASSEQSNSPLHF

j_gene: TRBJ2-3
v_gene: TRBV11-3
abundance: NA
d_gene: NA
len: 17
CDR3nt: TGTGCCAGCAGCTTAGTTGTAGACCATTCCGAGGCAGATACGCAGTATTTT
CDR3aa: CASSLVVDHSEADTQYF